The TCR beta chain described here comes from a study of blood T cell repertoires in COVID-19. As for the study in general: The study drew acute and convalescent COVID-19 samples from the United States, Italy and Spain.

Under the authors' procedure: How many nucleated cells were present was estimated from reference gene primer amplification. Measured with immunoSEQ multiplex PCR; TCRdb has only the in-frame clones, and not every one. From that table come the V and J calls and clone size; the DNA was used to work out D and trimming. This table holds approximately 290,000 clones, approximately 84% found once. The CDR3 is made up of 16 amino acids. The V segment lost 2 bases and the J segment 1 base; nucleotides outside the gene matches: 2. The germline gives CDR1 SGHTS, CDR2 YDEGEE. The V gene is TRBV5-8, the J gene TRBJ2-6; TRBD1 matches 8 bases. What was sequenced was peripheral blood. The clonotype was recovered from a person in their 70s with COVID-19, enrolled during active disease. The CDR3 is CASSLTGGSGANVLTF. In DNA, the CDR3 is TGTGCCAGCAGCTTAACAGGGGGGTCTGGGGCCAACGTCCTGACTTTC.